This T cell receptor (beta chain) appears in the sequencing data of a study of blood T cells in healthy people across ages. On the study more broadly: About one barcoded beta molecule was captured per two T cells (by template switching). Findings and limits, study-wide: As age increased, TCR beta diversity per million T cells fell in a roughly linear fashion. Donor CMV status, an unknown factor, possibly confounded changes in expanded clonotypes. Among long-lived donors, naive CD4+ cells were more numerous and diversity higher than in aged donors.

In this sample, this clonotype turned up a few times. What it binds is unknown. Combining a sample-barcoded 5' primer with a J-beta primer mix, a second PCR ran for roughly 6 to 12 cycles. TCRdb redid the calling of the 5' RACE reads with MiXCR, one entry per CDR3 protein. Seen here are 1.5 million to 2 million distinct CDR3 sequences, roughly 30% observed once, and the top ten hold 10% to 12%. The sample comprised blood. This sequence originates from a woman in her 30s in good health.

The CDR3 sequence: CATSRGGPLSGGSTDTQYF. The CDR3 DNA sequence: TGTGCCACCAGCAGAGGTGGTCCTCTGTCGGGGGGGTCCACAGATACGCAGTATTTT. The J gene is TRBJ2-3, the V gene TRBV15; the match to TRBD2 covers 8 bases. The CDR3 extends over 19 amino acids. With V trimmed by 1 base and J by 2 bases, 14 bases remained unmatched. The germline CDR1 and CDR2 sequences are LNHNV and YYDKDF (reference sequence).